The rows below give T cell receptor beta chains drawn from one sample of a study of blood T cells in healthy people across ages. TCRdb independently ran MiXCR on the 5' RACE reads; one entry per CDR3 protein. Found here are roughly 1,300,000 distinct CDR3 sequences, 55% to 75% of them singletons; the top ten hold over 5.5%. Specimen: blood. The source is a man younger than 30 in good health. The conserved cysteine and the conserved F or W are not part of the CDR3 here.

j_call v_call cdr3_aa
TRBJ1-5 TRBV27 ASSSDGHPSNQPQH
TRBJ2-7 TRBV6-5 ASSYGTGNFYEQY
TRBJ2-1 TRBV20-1 SARPTGGAPYNEQF
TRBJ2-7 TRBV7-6 ASSPKEVYEQY
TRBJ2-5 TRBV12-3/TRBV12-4 ASSPGTSGVLQETQY
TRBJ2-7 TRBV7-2 ASSLGPGAYEQY
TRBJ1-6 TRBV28 ASSPGQVRSSPLH
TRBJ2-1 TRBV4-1 ASSPEDTRQVNEQF
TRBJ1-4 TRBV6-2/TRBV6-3 ASSPSVFGEKLF
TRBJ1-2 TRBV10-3 AISESMVWPSNYGYT
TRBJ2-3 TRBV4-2 ASSREPIGVAATDTQY
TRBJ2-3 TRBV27 ASSPSLTDTQY
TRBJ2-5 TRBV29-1 SVAQSYERY
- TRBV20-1 SGDYGETQF
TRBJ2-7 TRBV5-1 ASSLMDRASSYEQY
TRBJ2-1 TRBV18 ASSPGVGKNEQF
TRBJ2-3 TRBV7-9 ASSPLRAGRSTDTQY
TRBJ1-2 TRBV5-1 ASSAGGPYGYT
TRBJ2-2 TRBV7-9 ASSFVRIRGELF
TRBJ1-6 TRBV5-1 ASSLDGTGGVDSPLH
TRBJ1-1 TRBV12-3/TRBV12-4 ASIGRGYTEAF
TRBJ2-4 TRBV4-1 ASSRLPLRGAKNIQY
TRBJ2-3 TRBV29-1 SVDIYTGTQY
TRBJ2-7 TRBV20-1 SARGDPDSDCEQY
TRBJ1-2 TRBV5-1 ASSFLTGDNGYT
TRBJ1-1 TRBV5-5 ASSLPGIRTEAF
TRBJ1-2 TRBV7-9 ASSLEGTYGYT
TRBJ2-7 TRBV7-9 ASSHNFYEQY
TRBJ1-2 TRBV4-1 ASSQEGYEGYT
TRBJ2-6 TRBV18 ASSPPFAGDSGANVLT
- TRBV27 ASFRTGGNEQY
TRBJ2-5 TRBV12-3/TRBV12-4 ASSFAGVETQY
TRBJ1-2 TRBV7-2 ASSPGTGAPLYGYT
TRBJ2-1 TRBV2 ASSEEYGGEQF
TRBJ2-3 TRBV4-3 ASSQDSGGPGSTDTQY
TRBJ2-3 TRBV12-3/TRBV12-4 ASSLDSPGDTQY
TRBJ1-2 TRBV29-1 SVTTGTGHYGYT
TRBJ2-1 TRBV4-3 ASSQDWAYNEQF
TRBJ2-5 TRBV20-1 SASRLVSNPETQY
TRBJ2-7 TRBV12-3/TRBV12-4 ASSPSGHPEQY
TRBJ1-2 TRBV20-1 SATRQGANYGYT
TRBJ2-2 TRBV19 ASKASGQMGELF
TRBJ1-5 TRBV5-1 ASSLAGGSGQPQH
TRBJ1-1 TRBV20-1 SARGGVLPEAF
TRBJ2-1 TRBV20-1 SARGTSGRTSSYNEQF
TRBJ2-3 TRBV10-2 ASSPGTGVLDTQY